This record covers a single T cell receptor beta chain. This sample was taken from a study of cytomegalovirus exposure and HLA in healthy donors. This PCR relied on a set of 60 Vbeta primers and 13 Jbeta primers. Some clones are missing from TCRdb's copy, which holds only in-frame ones; the method was immunoSEQ multiplex PCR. The profile shows 150,000 to 200,000 clones, roughly 80% of them singletons. Germline V gene lookup returns CDR1 SGHRS and CDR2 YFSETQ. This CDR3 comprises 14 residues. Trimming removed 5 bases at V and 4 bases at J, with 13 bases between. Sequencing was performed on PBMCs. The chain combines TRBV5-1 with TRBJ2-1; TRBD2 might be the D (6 bases). This receptor was obtained from a woman aged 30 to 39 in good health and CMV-seronegative. The CDR3 is CASSLGGEYNEQFF. DNA for the CDR3: TGCGCCAGCAGTCTGGGCGGGGAATACAATGAGCAGTTCTTC.